The clone carrying this T cell receptor beta chain has a handful of counts. Its antigen is as yet unknown. This entry belongs to a study of response to subunit inactivated influenza vaccine. Study results and limitations: Authors suggested seasonal influenza vaccinations each recruit few new T cells.

Each CDR3 protein gets one entry after TCRdb re-called the RT-PCR reads with MiXCR. Here the sample spans hundreds of thousands of distinct CDR3 sequences, approximately 15% being singletons. Trimming pared 3 bases from V and 2 bases from J, leaving 12 bases between. Germline V gene sequence: CDR1 SGHRS, CDR2 YFSETQ. CDR3 size: 15 residues. Sequences were derived from PBMCs from blood, sampled 14 to 15 days before vaccination. The chain uses TRBV5-1 and TRBJ2-1; TRBD1 or TRBD2 may be the D gene (5 bases each). The clonotype comes from a middle-aged man who received an inactivated influenza vaccine. The CDR3 here is CASSSGTPPYNEQFF. The DNA for the CDR3 is TGCGCCAGCAGCTCCGGGACCCCCCCCTACAATGAGCAGTTCTTC.